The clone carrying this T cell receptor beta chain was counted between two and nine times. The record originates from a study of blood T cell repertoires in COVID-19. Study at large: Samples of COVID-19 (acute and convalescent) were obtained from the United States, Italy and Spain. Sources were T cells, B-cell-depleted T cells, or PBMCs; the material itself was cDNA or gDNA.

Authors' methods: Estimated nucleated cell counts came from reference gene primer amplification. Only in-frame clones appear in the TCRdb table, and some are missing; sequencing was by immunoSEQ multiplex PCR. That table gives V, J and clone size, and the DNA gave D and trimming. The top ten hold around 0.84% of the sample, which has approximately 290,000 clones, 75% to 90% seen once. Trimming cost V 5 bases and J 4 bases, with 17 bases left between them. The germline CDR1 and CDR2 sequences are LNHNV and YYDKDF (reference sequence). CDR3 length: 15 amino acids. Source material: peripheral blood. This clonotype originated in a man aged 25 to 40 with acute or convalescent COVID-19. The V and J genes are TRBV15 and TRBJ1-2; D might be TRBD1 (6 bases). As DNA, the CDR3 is TGTGCCACCAGCTACGGGGGGGCGCGCGGCTATGGCTACACCTTC. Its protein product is CATSYGGARGYGYTF.